This T cell receptor (beta chain) was recorded in a study of T cells in Graves' hyperthyroidism and ophthalmopathy. The blood sample dates from first hyperthyroidism diagnosis, preceding any ophthalmopathy symptoms. CDR1 LNHDA and CDR2 SQIVND come from the germline V gene (reference sequence). CDR3 length equals 14 residues. V was pared by 7 bases and J by 1 base, with 4 bases of the junction left unmatched. This clonotype has a handful of counts. Amplification of TCR beta CDR3 regions used RNA as the template. The HTBI primer set was used in a first-round RT-PCR of the TCR CDR3. From the multiplex PCR reads, TCRdb called clonotypes with MiXCR, one entry per CDR3 protein. The repertoire holds some 600,000 distinct CDR3 sequences, around 14% seen once, with more than 5% in the top ten.

The chain carries TRBV19 and TRBJ2-7, with 10 bases that match TRBD1. The material sequenced was blood. The source is a woman in her twenties or thirties with Graves' hyperthyroidism that later progressed to Graves' ophthalmopathy. CDR3 sequence: CASTTGQGSYEQYF. The CDR3 DNA sequence: TGTGCCAGTACAACGGGACAGGGGTCCTACGAGCAGTACTTC.